The 16 T cell receptor beta chains in this list originate from one sample, sequenced in a study of blood T cell repertoires in COVID-19. The data were produced by immunoSEQ multiplex PCR, yet TCRdb's version contains in-frame clones alone and is incomplete. The sample lists some 120,000 clones, about 91% seen once, with 0.88% in the top ten. Sequenced sample: peripheral blood. The receptors originated from a woman aged 45-60 years with active or convalescent COVID-19.

This clone was counted once. This rearrangement joins TRBV9 to TRBJ2-7, with 10 bases lining up with TRBD1. V lost 4 bases to trimming and J lost 4 bases; unmatched junction nucleotides: 5. The CDR3 is 14 amino acids. Germline V CDR1 and CDR2: SGDLS, YYNGEE. CDR3: CASSRRQGAYEQYF. CDR3 bases: TGTGCCAGCAGCAGACGACAGGGGGCTTACGAGCAGTACTTC. Combining the CDR3 with reference TRBV9 and TRBJ2-7 gives the whole variable domain DSGVTQTPKHLITATGQRVTLRCSPRSGDLSVYWYQQSLDQGLQFLIQYYNGEERAKGNILERFSAQQFPDLHSELNLSSLELGDSALYFCASSRRQGAYEQYFGPGTRLTVT.

This chain joins TRBV27 and TRBJ2-7; 9 bases fit TRBD1. This CDR3 comprises 17 residues. V shed 5 bases and J 3 bases; nucleotides not matched to a gene: 14. The V gene's germline CDR1 is MNHEY and CDR2 SMNVEV (reference sequence). The CDR3: CASSELALGQGNYEQYF. Here the CDR3 DNA reads TGTGCCAGCAGTGAATTGGCTTTGGGACAGGGAAACTACGAGCAGTACTTC.

The chain employs TRBV14 and TRBJ1-5; 9 nucleotides line up with TRBD1. Germline CDR1 and CDR2: SGHDN and FVKESK. V shed 3 bases and J 5 bases; nucleotides not matched to a gene: 14. The CDR3 covers 18 residues. In DNA, the CDR3 is TGTGCCAGCAGCCATCTAAACCGGGACAGGGCCATACATCAGCCCCAGCATTTT. Protein: CASSHLNRDRAIHQPQHF.

The rearrangement uses TRBV4-3 and TRBJ2-3, with 8 bases that match TRBD1. Germline lookup yields CDR1 LGHNA and CDR2 YSLEER. The CDR3 has 17 amino acids. V was clipped by 0 bases and J by 3 bases; unmatched bases: 8. The CDR3 spells CASSQDLKDRVTDTQYF. CDR3 coding DNA: TGCGCCAGCAGCCAAGATCTGAAGGACAGGGTAACAGATACGCAGTATTTT.

The gene calls are TRBV7-3 and TRBJ1-1, with 7 bases aligning to TRBD1. The V gene end was trimmed by 5 bases and the J gene end by 3 bases; junction bases not matched to a gene: 3. The CDR3 length is 13 residues. Germline V lookup: CDR1 SGHTA, CDR2 FQGTGA. The CDR3 region has the DNA TGTGCCAGCAGCCGTACAGGGGACACTGAAGCTTTCTTT. This sequence encodes CASSRTGDTEAFF. The full variable domain, completed using reference TRBV7-3 and TRBJ1-1, is GAGVSQTPSNKVTEKGKYVELRCDPISGHTALYWYRQSLGQGPEFLIYFQGTGAADDSGLPNDRFFAVRPEGSVSTLKIQRTERGDSAVYLCASSRTGDTEAFFGQGTRLTVV.

The chain links TRBV6-5 to TRBJ2-5; D is undetermined. The CDR3 spans 13 residues. V was trimmed by 2 bases and J by 3 bases, leaving 7 bases between them. The germline CDR1 and CDR2 sequences are MNHEY and SVGAGI. The CDR3 sequence is CASSYVGKETQYF. DNA for the CDR3: TGTGCCAGCAGTTACGTCGGTAAAGAGACCCAGTACTTC.

The V call is TRBV28, the J call TRBJ1-2; D unclear. Germline CDR1 is MDHEN and CDR2 is SYDVKM. The CDR3 sequence is 11 residues long. V gave up 6 bases and J gave up 4 bases, with 6 bases separating them. The CDR3 loop is CASSQAYGYTF. The CDR3 DNA is TGTGCCAGCAGCCAGGCCTATGGCTACACCTTC.

Only a few counts were recorded for this clone. The identical CDR3 is also encoded by other nucleotide sequences in the sample. The chain recombines TRBV7-9 with TRBJ2-3; 11 bases agree with TRBD1. Germline lookup yields CDR1 SEHNR and CDR2 FQNEAQ (reference sequence). Germline trimming cut 4 bases from V and 2 bases from J; bases unmatched to any gene: 2. There are 15 residues in the CDR3. Here the CDR3 reads CASSWGQGDTDTQYF. The CDR3 DNA sequence: TGTGCCAGCAGCTGGGGACAGGGGGACACAGATACGCAGTATTTT.

V is TRBV9 and J is TRBJ2-1; 13 bases map to TRBD2. V shed 4 bases, J shed 5 bases, and the junction held 9 bases outside the gene matches. The CDR3 has 17 residues. Germline values: CDR1 SGDLS, CDR2 YYNGEE. CDR3 amino acids: CASSPMGGTSGNNEQFF. The CDR3 DNA is TGTGCCAGCAGCCCCATGGGTGGGACTAGCGGGAACAATGAGCAGTTCTTC.

The rearrangement links TRBV5-6 to TRBJ1-3, with 7 bases aligning to TRBD1. Trimming took 4 bases from V and 4 from J; bases not matched to a gene: 8. The CDR3 extends over 15 amino acids. In germline, CDR1 is SGHDT, CDR2 YYEEEE. DNA of the CDR3: TGTGCCAGCAGCGCGGGACAGAAGGGAGGAAACACCATATATTTT. Its protein product is CASSAGQKGGNTIYF.

This sequence joins TRBV28 and TRBJ1-4; 7 bases map to TRBD1. Germline CDR1 MDHEN, CDR2 SYDVKM. V lost 4 bases to trimming and J lost 2 bases; unmatched junction nucleotides: 1. This CDR3 is 14 amino acids long. CDR3: CASSSTGTNEKLFF. The DNA for the CDR3 is TGTGCCAGCAGTTCGACAGGGACTAATGAAAAACTGTTTTTT.

This clone was seen only once. The V and J genes are TRBV13 and TRBJ2-3, with a possible D match to TRBD2 (6 bases). CDR3 length: 17 residues. The V and J ends lost 5 bases and 2 bases respectively, with 20 bases between them. CDR1 and CDR2 (germline): PRHDT, FYEKMQ (reference sequence). DNA for the CDR3: TGTGCCAGCAGCGCCCCCGGTAGTCGGGAGCCCACAGATACGCAGTATTTT. Translating gives CASSAPGSREPTDTQYF.

The V call is TRBV7-8, the J call TRBJ2-3; perhaps TRBD1 as D (6 bases). V dropped 5 bases and J dropped 2 bases, with 17 bases sitting between them. Germline CDR1 SGHVS, CDR2 FQNEAQ. The CDR3 consists of 16 residues. CDR3 sequence (DNA): TGTGCCAGCAGCGCAAATCCCAGGGGCCCCACAGATACGCAGTATTTT. Translating it yields CASSANPRGPTDTQYF.

V is TRBV9 and J is TRBJ1-2; a possible D gene is TRBD1 (5 bases). The CDR3 consists of 15 residues. Germline CDR1 SGDLS, CDR2 YYNGEE. Trimming took off 0 bases at V and 0 bases at J, with 9 bases between the two ends. DNA of the CDR3: TGTGCCAGCAGCGTAGCTCCAGGGTCTAACTATGGCTACACCTTC. This codes for CASSVAPGSNYGYTF.

The chain carries TRBV28 and TRBJ2-7, with D maybe TRBD2 (5 bases). From germline, CDR1 is MDHEN and CDR2 SYDVKM. V dropped 3 bases and J dropped 3 bases, with 12 bases sitting between them. The length of the CDR3 is 14 residues. Written as DNA, the CDR3 is TGTGCCAGCAGTTTCGTGCGAGGACTCTACGAGCAGTACTTC. Its translation is CASSFVRGLYEQYF.

The rearrangement links TRBV6-2 or TRBV6-3 to TRBJ2-6, with 8 bases lining up with TRBD1. V shed 7 bases, J shed 2 bases, and the junction held 10 bases outside the gene matches. The CDR3 is made up of 17 amino acids. Germline lookup yields CDR1 MNHEY and CDR2 SVGEGT. The CDR3 DNA reads TGTGCCAGCATCCCAAAACAGGGGGTACCTGGGGCCAACGTCCTGACTTTC. It is translated as CASIPKQGVPGANVLTF.